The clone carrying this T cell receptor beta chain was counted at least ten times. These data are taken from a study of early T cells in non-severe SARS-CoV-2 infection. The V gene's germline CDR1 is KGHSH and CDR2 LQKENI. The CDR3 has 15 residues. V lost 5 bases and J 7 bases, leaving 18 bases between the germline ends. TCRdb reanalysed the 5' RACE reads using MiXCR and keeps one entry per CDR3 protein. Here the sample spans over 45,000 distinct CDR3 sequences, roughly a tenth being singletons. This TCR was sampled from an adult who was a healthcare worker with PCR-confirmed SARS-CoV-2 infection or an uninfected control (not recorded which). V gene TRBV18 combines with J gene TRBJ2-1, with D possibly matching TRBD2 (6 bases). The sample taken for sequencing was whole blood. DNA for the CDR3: TGTGCCAGCTCAGGATCAATAGCGGAGCTGAATGAGCAGTTCTTC. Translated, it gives CASSGSIAELNEQFF.